A single sample gave rise to the 5 T cell receptor beta chains below, sequenced in a study of Tregs in tolerant kidney transplant recipients. Generated by immunoSEQ multiplex PCR, the TCRdb table keeps only in-frame clones and is missing some. This repertoire includes some 31,000 clones. Source: CD8+ T cells from blood, taken before the transplant. The receptors derive from a human donor who received a combined kidney and bone marrow transplant.

Notes on this clone: Read sequence stops 3 residues before the CDR3 end, and the germline J gene provides the missing end. The V gene is TRBV7-6, the J gene TRBJ2-7; 11 bases are a match to TRBD2. The germline V gene has CDR1 SGHVS and CDR2 FNYEAQ. This CDR3 has 15 amino acids. The junction had 8 bases not matched to a gene; V was cut back by 5 bases and J by 5 bases. CDR3: CASSPMTSGVDEQYF. Incomplete CDR3 DNA: TGTGCCAGCAGCCCAATGACTAGCGGGGTCGACGAG.

Turning to this clone: Read coverage stops 3 residues before the CDR3 terminus; the germline J gene supplies the remainder. This chain connects TRBV19 to TRBJ1-2, with a tentative D call TRBD1 (5 bases). Trimming took 5 bases from V and 6 from J, leaving 16 bases between them. CDR1 and CDR2 from the germline V gene are LNHDA and SQIVND (reference sequence). The CDR3 extends over 14 amino acids. The CDR3 loop reads CASSPRVGFDGYTF. Incomplete CDR3 DNA: TGTGCCAGTAGTCCCAGGGTAGGATTTGATGGC.

Comment on this clone: Read coverage stops 3 residues before the CDR3 terminus; the germline J gene supplies the remainder. The rearrangement joins TRBV6-1 to TRBJ2-7; D possibly corresponds to TRBD2 (7 bases). V was clipped by 3 bases and J by 4 bases, with 13 bases between them. The CDR3 runs 14 residues. CDR1 and CDR2 (germline): MNHNS, SASEGT. The covered CDR3 bases are TGTGCCAGCAGTGAGGGCAGGGGAGGGTACGAG. It yields the protein CASSEGRGGYE. The whole CDR3 reads CASSEGRGGYEQYF.

Concerning this clone itself: Sequencing ends 3 residues short of the CDR3 end; the germline J gene provides the rest. V usage is TRBV13 and J usage is TRBJ1-1; TRBD1 is a possible D gene (6 bases). Trimming left V 5 bases short and J 6 bases short, with 13 bases between. CDR3 size: 13 residues. Germline CDR1 PRHDT, CDR2 FYEKMQ (reference sequence). The CDR3 sequence: CASSNRVGAEAFF. The part of the CDR3 DNA that was read is TGTGCCAGCAGCAACAGGGTGGGGGCTGAA.

Note on this clone: Coverage ceases 3 residues before the CDR3 finishes, and the germline J gene fills in the end. The chain couples TRBV5-5 to TRBJ1-2; the D gene is possibly TRBD1 (5 bases). V shed 6 bases and J shed 6 bases, with 18 bases lying between them. Germline loops: CDR1 SGHKS, CDR2 YYEKEE (reference sequence). This CDR3 has 14 residues. The sequenced CDR3 bases are TGTGCCAGCATAGGCCTGGGGGGAGCTGATGGC. This gives the protein CASIGLGGADG. The full-length CDR3 reads as CASIGLGGADGYTF.